The TCR beta chain described here comes from a study of neoadjuvant anti-PD-1 for oral cavity cancer. Study at large: Around day 43, patients without progression received a fourth nivolumab dose before surgery.

The CDR3 spans 15 residues. The germline V and J ends were trimmed by 0 bases and 8 bases, with 14 bases remaining between them. CDR1 and CDR2 from the germline V gene are SGDLS and YYNGEE. Time point here: after neoadjuvant nivolumab, at surgical resection. Produced via immunoSEQ multiplex PCR; TCRdb's table is partial and in-frame only. Altogether about 13,000 clones are present, 67% being singletons, with the ten largest covering approximately 3%. This chain uses TRBV9 with TRBJ1-4; tentatively, D is TRBD1 (6 bases). The source of this sequence is a person aged 40 to 85 with oral cavity squamous cell carcinoma. The sequenced sample was PBMCs, obtained after nivolumab (anti-PD-1) treatment. CDR3 bases: TGTGCCAGCAGCGTAGCTCCGGGGGGGCAGGAAAAACTGTTTTTT. It is translated as CASSVAPGGQEKLFF.